A single sample is the source of the 21 T cell receptor beta chains below, sequenced in a study of OX40 agonist ivuxolimab in advanced cancers. Clones were read by immunoSEQ multiplex PCR, and TCRdb kept only the in-frame ones, dropping some. The sample lists about 25,000 clones; about 76% were seen once. This specimen was CD4+ or CD8+ T cells sorted from blood, taken in a trial of the OX40 agonist ivuxolimab. These receptors were obtained from an adult with an advanced solid tumor such as melanoma, head and neck, liver or kidney cancer.

This clone was counted a single time. The chain uses TRBV2 and TRBJ2-5; 9 nucleotides match TRBD2. The CDR3 is 17 residues long. The germline gives CDR1 SNHLY, CDR2 FYNNEI. V shed 0 bases and J 0 bases; nucleotides not matched to a gene: 5. This CDR3 is CASSEALSGGYQETQYF. CDR3 DNA sequence: TGTGCCAGCAGTGAAGCCCTAAGCGGGGGGTACCAAGAGACCCAGTACTTC.

CDR3 region: CASSVDTYTEAFF. In DNA, the CDR3 is TGTGCCAGCAGCGTTGATACATACACTGAAGCTTTCTTT. The chain recombines TRBV9 with TRBJ1-1; the D is unclear. Germline CDR1 and CDR2: SGDLS and YYNGEE. The CDR3 length is 13 residues. Trimming removed 2 bases at V and 3 bases at J, with 8 bases between.

This clone was seen a few times. The chain has TRBV7-9 and TRBJ2-7; 9 nucleotides line up with TRBD2. The ends lost 1 base at V and 2 bases at J; junction bases unmatched: 6. The CDR3 length is 16 residues. In germline, CDR1 is SEHNR, CDR2 FQNEAQ (reference sequence). CDR3 DNA: TGTGCCAGCAGCTTAGGTGGTAGCGGGGGAACCTACGAGCAGTACTTC. Amino acid sequence: CASSLGGSGGTYEQYF.

This chain links TRBV23-1 with TRBJ2-1, with a tentative D call TRBD1 (6 bases). TRBV23-1 counts as an open reading frame of uncertain function. The CDR3 is 17 amino acids. V lost 0 bases to trimming and J lost 0 bases, with 12 bases between them. CDR3 sequence: CASSQSKQGCSYNEQFF. The CDR3 DNA follows: TGCGCCAGCAGTCAATCCAAGCAGGGGTGCTCCTACAATGAGCAGTTCTTC.

This clone was found a few times. The chain has TRBV30 and TRBJ2-3; TRBD2 is a possible D gene (5 bases). Trimming pared 2 bases from V and 8 bases from J, leaving 17 bases between. The CDR3 sequence is 14 residues long. CDR1 is GTSNPN and CDR2 is SVGIG in the germline V gene (reference sequence). The CDR3 protein is CAWSMLLVKGTQYF. The DNA for the CDR3 is TGTGCCTGGAGTATGTTACTAGTGAAGGGTACGCAGTATTTT.

V is TRBV4-2 and J is TRBJ2-7; 9 bases match TRBD2. J was trimmed by 2 bases and V by 4 bases; bases with no gene match: 12. The CDR3 extends over 17 amino acids. CDR1 LGHNA and CDR2 YNFKEQ come from the germline V gene. As DNA, the CDR3 is TGTGCCAGCAGCCCGCTCGTAGATGGCGGGGGGGCCTACGAGCAGTACTTC. Translating gives CASSPLVDGGGAYEQYF.

This clone was observed a single time. The rearrangement links TRBV7-8 to TRBJ2-7; a weak D match, TRBD2 (5 bases). From germline, CDR1 is SGHVS and CDR2 FQNEAQ. This CDR3 spans 14 amino acids. V was trimmed by 1 base and J by 5 bases, leaving 12 bases between them. The DNA for the CDR3 is TGTGCCAGCAGCTTAGATCTTCAAGCGGACGAGCAGTACTTC. Amino acid sequence: CASSLDLQADEQYF.

The chain recombines TRBV7-6 with TRBJ2-1; 9 nucleotides line up with TRBD2. This CDR3 spans 16 amino acids. J lost 3 bases, V lost 5 bases, and 8 bases had no gene match. Germline V lookup: CDR1 SGHVS, CDR2 FNYEAQ. CDR3: CASSPERGELYNEQFF. CDR3 nucleotides: TGTGCCAGCAGCCCGGAGCGGGGGGAACTCTACAATGAGCAGTTCTTC.

The rearrangement uses TRBV27 and TRBJ1-5; D gene ambiguous. Germline V CDR1 and CDR2: MNHEY, SMNVEV (reference sequence). This CDR3 has 16 residues. V lost 8 bases to trimming and J lost 4 bases, with 21 bases between them. Written as DNA, the CDR3 is TGTGCCAGCGGGAATTTAGGTGTGGGCGGGAATCAGCCCCAGCATTTT. Translation gives CASGNLGVGGNQPQHF.

The V call is TRBV30, the J call TRBJ1-5; weak D call: TRBD1 (5 bases). V lost 5 bases and J lost 6, with 17 bases in between. The germline V gene has CDR1 GTSNPN and CDR2 SVGIG (reference sequence). CDR3 size: 14 residues. CDR3 coding DNA: TGTGCCTGGGGACGGGACTCGGGACCTCAGCCCCAGCATTTT. Protein product: CAWGRDSGPQPQHF.

The chain joins TRBV28 to TRBJ2-2; D is ambiguous. Between the trimmed V and J ends, which lost 4 bases and 1 base, there was a span of 10 bases. Germline V gene sequence: CDR1 MDHEN, CDR2 SYDVKM. CDR3 length: 15 amino acids. The CDR3, as DNA: TGTGCCAGCAGTTCGCTATACCTGAACACCGGGGAGCTGTTTTTT. It specifies CASSSLYLNTGELFF.

The J gene is TRBJ2-7, the V gene TRBV13; unclear D gene. Between the trimmed V and J ends, which lost 0 bases and 3 bases, there was a span of 15 bases. This CDR3 region has 16 residues. Germline V gene sequence: CDR1 PRHDT, CDR2 FYEKMQ (reference sequence). The CDR3 loop is CASSLGPGPQHYEQYF. CDR3 coding DNA: TGTGCCAGCAGCTTAGGGCCGGGTCCTCAGCACTACGAGCAGTACTTC.

V usage is TRBV6-6 and J usage is TRBJ2-1, with 8 positions matching TRBD2. After removal of 6 bases from V and 2 bases from J, the junction contained 6 bases not matched to a gene. The CDR3 runs 15 residues. The germline V gene encodes CDR1 MNHNY and CDR2 SVGAGI (reference sequence). The CDR3 DNA sequence: TGTGCCAGCAGGCGACTAGCGACGCCCTACAATGAGCAGTTCTTC. It specifies CASRRLATPYNEQFF.

The CDR3 sequence is CASSFGTHGGNEQFF. The CDR3 DNA is TGTGCCAGCAGCTTTGGGACACACGGTGGCAATGAGCAGTTCTTC. The chain links TRBV5-6 to TRBJ2-1; a weak D match, TRBD1 (6 bases). Trimming pared 2 bases from V and 6 bases from J, leaving 15 bases between. Looked up from germline, CDR1 is SGHDT and CDR2 is YYEEEE. The CDR3 loop spans 15 amino acids.

V usage is TRBV11-3 and J usage is TRBJ2-3; D gene uncertain. V shed 2 bases and J shed 2 bases, with 5 bases lying between them. Germline CDR1 SGHNT, CDR2 YENEEA. The CDR3 has 13 amino acids. The CDR3 protein is CASSLLTTDTQYF. For the CDR3, the DNA is TGTGCCAGCAGCTTATTGACCACAGATACGCAGTATTTT.

The gene calls are TRBV11-2 and TRBJ2-5; 8 bases match TRBD2. The length of the CDR3 is 14 residues. V lost 6 bases to trimming and J lost 2 bases; unmatched junction nucleotides: 5. Germline CDR1 SGHAT, CDR2 FQNNGV. The CDR3 bases are TGTGCCAGCAGACCTACTAGCGGACAAGAGACCCAGTACTTC. The encoded protein is CASRPTSGQETQYF.

In DNA form, the CDR3 reads TGTGCCAGCAGTTTATGGTGGACTAGCGGGAGCAATGAGCAGTTCTTC. Translated: CASSLWWTSGSNEQFF. The chain joins TRBV27 to TRBJ2-1; 13 bases line up with TRBD2. Germline lookup yields CDR1 MNHEY and CDR2 SMNVEV (reference sequence). After removal of 1 base from V and 6 bases from J, the junction contained 3 bases not matched to a gene. The CDR3 has 16 residues.

V is TRBV13 and J is TRBJ2-5; 8 nucleotides match TRBD1. The CDR3 length is 14 residues. Trimming removed 5 bases from V and 1 base from J; junction bases left unmatched: 3. The germline CDR1 and CDR2 sequences are PRHDT and FYEKMQ (reference sequence). CDR3 protein: CASSETGGQETQYF. For the CDR3, the DNA is TGTGCCAGCAGCGAAACAGGGGGCCAAGAGACCCAGTACTTC. The whole variable domain, remainder taken from reference TRBV13 and TRBJ2-5, is AAGVIQSPRHLIKEKRETATLKCYPIPRHDTVYWYQQGPGQDPQFLISFYEKMQSDKGSIPDRFSAQQFSDYHSELNMSSLELGDSALYFCASSETGGQETQYFGPGTRLLVL.

V gene TRBV7-3 combines with J gene TRBJ1-3; 7 nucleotides match TRBD1. V dropped 7 bases and J dropped 1; count of bases not matched to a gene: 7. The CDR3 has 15 amino acids. Germline CDR1 and CDR2: SGHTA and FQGTGA. Written as DNA, the CDR3 is TGTGCCAGCAACGAACAGGGGCATTCTGGAAACACCATATATTTT. Protein sequence: CASNEQGHSGNTIYF.

A note on this clone: Given a much more abundant clone one base away, this may be a read error. The J gene is TRBJ1-1, the V gene TRBV5-4, with D hard to call. Trimming stripped 0 bases from V and 4 bases from J, with 7 bases between. CDR3 size: 13 residues. Germline V gene sequence: CDR1 SGHNT, CDR2 YYREEE (reference sequence). CDR3 DNA: TGTGCCAGCAGCTTGGCGGGGAGCACTGAAGCTTTCTTT. Translated, it gives CASSLAGSTEAFF.

V gene TRBV19 combines with J gene TRBJ2-1; 8 bases are a match to TRBD2. This CDR3 spans 17 amino acids. Germline values: CDR1 LNHDA, CDR2 SQIVND (reference sequence). The trim removed 3 bases at V and 0 bases at J, leaving 7 bases unmatched. CDR3 DNA: TGTGCCAGTAGTATCTCGAGCGGGGGCTCCTCCTACAATGAGCAGTTCTTC. The encoded protein is CASSISSGGSSYNEQFF.